Listed below are T cell receptor beta chains from one sample, sequenced in a study of cytomegalovirus exposure and HLA in healthy donors. Profiling relied on immunoSEQ multiplex PCR, and the TCRdb table lists in-frame clones only, not all of them. The sample lists about 130,000 clones; 70% to 85% were seen once. Specimen: PBMCs. Receptors originate from a female donor in good health and CMV-seronegative. Each CDR3 is given with its conserved first and last residue. D genes are given only for firm matches. Expanded clones are given a class, and other clones once, few, many or no size at all.

D,V,J,size,CDR3,DNA
TRBD2,TRBV7-4,TRBJ2-3,NA,CASSLVSRGGPVLDTQYF,TGTGCCAGCAGCTTGGTTAGTAGGGGAGGGCCGGTGTTAGATACGCAGTATTTT
TRBD2,TRBV6-5,TRBJ2-1,NA,CASSYSTSGRWYEQFF,TGTGCCAGCAGTTACTCGACCAGCGGGAGATGGTATGAGCAGTTCTTC
NA,TRBV19,TRBJ1-3,NA,CASIQGNGGNIIYF,TGTGCCAGTATCCAGGGGAATGGCGGAAACATCATATATTTT
NA,TRBV2,TRBJ2-7,NA,CASRLIYEQYF,TGTGCCAGCAGACTTATCTACGAGCAGTACTTC
TRBD1,TRBV2,TRBJ2-1,few,CASSTGADPSYNEQFF,TGTGCCAGCAGTACAGGGGCCGACCCCTCCTACAATGAGCAGTTCTTC
TRBD1,TRBV7-9,TRBJ1-4,few,CASSLGPGTANEKLFF,TGTGCCAGCAGCCTCGGACCGGGGACAGCTAATGAAAAACTGTTTTTT
TRBD2,TRBV4-2,TRBJ2-7,NA,CASSRELGTSGRAAEQYF,TGTGCCAGCAGCCGCGAGTTAGGCACTAGCGGGAGGGCCGCCGAGCAGTACTTC
NA,TRBV18,TRBJ1-1,NA,CASSPMVGSWTEAFF,TGTGCCAGCTCACCAATGGTCGGTAGTTGGACTGAAGCTTTCTTT
NA,TRBV6-5,TRBJ1-3,NA,CASSYATSGNTIYF,TGTGCCAGCAGTTACGCTACCTCTGGAAACACCATATATTTT
TRBD2,TRBV4-2,TRBJ2-4,NA,CASSHGLAGGVWAKNIQYF,TGTGCCAGCAGCCACGGACTAGCGGGAGGGGTATGGGCCAAAAACATTCAGTACTTC
TRBD2,TRBV28,TRBJ2-1,NA,CATLPSTSGRWDNEQFF,TGTGCCACCCTCCCCTCGACTAGCGGGAGATGGGACAATGAGCAGTTCTTC
TRBD2,TRBV7-9,TRBJ2-5,NA,CASSRSSGRRDETQYF,TGTGCCAGCAGCCGATCCAGCGGGAGGAGAGACGAGACCCAGTACTTC
TRBD1,TRBV28,TRBJ2-1,few,CASSFSGTGIGSSYNEQFF,TGTGCCAGCAGTTTCTCAGGGACAGGTATAGGGAGCTCCTACAATGAGCAGTTCTTC